This T cell receptor beta chain is drawn from a study of cytomegalovirus exposure and HLA in healthy donors. Turning to the study itself: Among the 350 to 500 donors who were genotyped, approximately 84% fell in the genetic ancestry cluster that is associated with self-reported Caucasian donors.

With respect to this clone: Its specificity is not known.

Notes on the study in general: In an earlier analysis, productive rearrangement rates for most beta V segments clustered near 87% or 30%. Accounts indicate the classifier identified cytomegalovirus status with strong specificity and sensitivity.

With 60 Vbeta and 13 Jbeta primers, the PCR was carried out. TCRdb's table, derived via immunoSEQ multiplex PCR, lists solely in-frame clones and lacks some. This table holds 75,000 to 95,000 clones, over 60% found once. Germline V gene data show CDR1 as GTSNPN and CDR2 as SVGIG (reference sequence). V was pared by 5 bases and J by 2 bases, with 3 bases of the junction left unmatched. This CDR3 has 13 amino acids. The clonotype originates from a woman in her 50s in good health and CMV-seropositive. Material: PBMCs. J is TRBJ1-2 and V is TRBV30; 9 positions agree with TRBD1. The CDR3 spells CAWGQGNNYGYTF. Written as DNA, the CDR3 is TGTGCCTGGGGACAGGGGAACAACTATGGCTACACCTTC. The full variable domain, with the rest looked up from reference TRBV30 and TRBJ1-2, is SQTIHQWPATLVQPVGSPLSLECTVEGTSNPNLYWYRQAAGRGLQLLFYSVGIGQISSEVPQNLSASRPQDRQFILSSKKLLLSDSGFYLCAWGQGNNYGYTFGSGTRLTVV.